This T cell receptor beta chain was observed in a study of blood T cells in healthy people across ages. Study conclusions and caveats: Relative to aged donors, long-lived donors carried more naive CD4+ cells and displayed higher diversity.

Worth noting for this clonotype: Its antigen is unidentified.

The second PCR ran about 6 to 12 cycles with a sample-barcoded 5' primer and J-beta primers. A 12-random-nucleotide template-switch adaptor tagged each cDNA molecule. MiXCR was run by TCRdb on the 5' RACE reads, yielding one entry per CDR3 protein. The data show under 1,100,000 distinct CDR3 sequences, roughly a quarter seen once. This CDR3 has 11 residues. The germline CDR1 and CDR2 sequences are SGHTA and FQGNSA. V was cut by 1 base and J by 7 bases, with 4 bases left in between. These data were likewise used in another study, on T cells of mothers and their children.

The chain is built from TRBV7-2 and TRBJ1-2; no clear D gene. This clonotype was sampled from a girl aged 2 to 9 in good health. Sequencing input: blood. CDR3 loop: CASSLESGYTF. The CDR3, as DNA: TGTGCCAGCAGCTTAGAGTCTGGCTACACCTTC. Looking up the rest from reference TRBV7-2 and TRBJ1-2 gives the full variable domain: GAGVSQSPSNKVTEKGKDVELRCDPISGHTALYWYRQSLGQGLEFLIYFQGNSAPDKSGLPSDRFSAERTGGSVSTLTIQRTQQEDSAVYLCASSLESGYTFGSGTRLTVV.